This record looks at one T cell receptor (beta chain) sequence and its context. Its cognate antigen is unknown. Analyses pooled second doses at about 4 or about 12 weeks. Some clones are missing from TCRdb's copy, which holds only in-frame ones; the method was immunoSEQ multiplex PCR. This table has 100,000 to 150,000 clones, roughly 90% appearing once. This specimen belongs to a study of T cell responses to AZD1222 COVID-19 vaccine. Points from the study as a whole: Targets within unmutated variant regions were reportedly found for nearly half of spike-specific TCRs. Recipients of AZD1222 seropositive at baseline numbered only five or six.

CDR1 and CDR2 (germline): LGHDT, YNNKEL (reference sequence). Trimming took 6 bases from V and 3 from J, leaving 21 bases between them. The CDR3 sequence is 17 residues long. This receptor was obtained from an adult who received the AZD1222 COVID-19 vaccine. Here the sequenced sample was peripheral blood, taken 28 days after the second AZD1222 dose. The rearrangement joins TRBV3-1 (or the pseudogene TRBV3-2) to TRBJ2-4, with D maybe TRBD1 (5 bases). The CDR3 loop is CASSFFGSGIVKNIQYF. The CDR3 DNA is TGTGCCAGCAGTTTCTTTGGGTCAGGGATAGTCAAAAACATTCAGTACTTC.